This entry features one T cell receptor beta chain sequence. Its specificity is unknown. The CDR3 totals 14 residues. CDR1 DFQATT and CDR2 SNEGSKA come from the germline V gene (reference sequence). Trimming took off 5 bases at V and 1 base at J, with 13 bases between the two ends. This record belongs to a study of vaccination and CD4 T cells after COVID-19. In the study overall: Four females and six males made up the convalescents, two of whom were Hispanic. In the control cultures, a CEFX pool, an HIV-1 Nef pool, or no peptide was supplied. Study findings and constraints: Median about 86% of reactive clones detected in convalescent patients emerged only post-vaccination.

Oncomine TCR Beta short-read sequencing was applied to DNA from cultured CD4+ T cells. TCRdb ran MiXCR on the PCR reads and lists one entry per CDR3 protein. The sample shows approximately 17,000 distinct CDR3 sequences, about 50% of them seen only once. Treatment of the sample: roughly nine-day PBMC culture with coronavirus spike peptide pools or control peptides (ViraFEST assay). With peptide pools, ViraFEST first expanded antigen-specific T cells and afterwards sequenced their TCRs. V usage is TRBV20-1 and J usage is TRBJ2-3; the D gene is possibly TRBD1 (6 bases). Sequencing used CD4+ T cells from blood, cultured in vitro. The receptor comes from a human donor who had recovered from COVID-19. CDR3 in amino acids: CSAPRDMGTDTQYF. CDR3 coding DNA: TGCAGTGCTCCCCGGGACATGGGCACAGATACGCAGTATTTT.